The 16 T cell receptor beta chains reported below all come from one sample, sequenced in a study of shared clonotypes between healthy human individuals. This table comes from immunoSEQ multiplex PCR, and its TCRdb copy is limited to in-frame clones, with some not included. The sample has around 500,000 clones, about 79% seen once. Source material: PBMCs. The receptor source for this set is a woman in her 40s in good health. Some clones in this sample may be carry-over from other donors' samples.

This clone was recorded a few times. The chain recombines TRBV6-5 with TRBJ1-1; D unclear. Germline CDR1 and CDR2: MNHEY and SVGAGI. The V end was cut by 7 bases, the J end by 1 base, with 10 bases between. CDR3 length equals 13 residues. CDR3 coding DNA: TGTGCCAGCAAGGGCAGTTGGAACACTGAAGCTTTCTTT. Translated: CASKGSWNTEAFF.

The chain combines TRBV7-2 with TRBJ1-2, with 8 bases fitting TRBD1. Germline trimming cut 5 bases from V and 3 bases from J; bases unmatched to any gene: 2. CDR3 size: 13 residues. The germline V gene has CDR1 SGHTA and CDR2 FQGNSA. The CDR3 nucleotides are TGTGCCAGCAGCCAGGACAGGGACTATGGCTACACCTTC. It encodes CASSQDRDYGYTF.

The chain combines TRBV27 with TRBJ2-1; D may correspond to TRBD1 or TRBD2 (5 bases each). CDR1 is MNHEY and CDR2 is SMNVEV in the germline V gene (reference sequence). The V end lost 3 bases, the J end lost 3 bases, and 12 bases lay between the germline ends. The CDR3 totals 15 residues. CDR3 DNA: TGTGCCAGCAGTTTGGGGCGGACTCTCTACAATGAGCAGTTCTTC. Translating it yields CASSLGRTLYNEQFF.

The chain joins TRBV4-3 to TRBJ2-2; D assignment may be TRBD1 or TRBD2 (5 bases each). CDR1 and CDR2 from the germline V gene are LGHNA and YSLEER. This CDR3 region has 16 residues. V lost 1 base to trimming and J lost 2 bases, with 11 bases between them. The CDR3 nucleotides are TGCGCCAGCAGCCAAGTTTGGGACCAAAACACCGGGGAGCTGTTTTTT. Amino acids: CASSQVWDQNTGELFF.

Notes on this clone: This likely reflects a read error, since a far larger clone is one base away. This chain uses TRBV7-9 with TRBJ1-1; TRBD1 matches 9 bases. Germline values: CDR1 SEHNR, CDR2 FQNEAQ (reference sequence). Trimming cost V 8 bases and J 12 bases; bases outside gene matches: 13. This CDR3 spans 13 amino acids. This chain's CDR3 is CASGPTGTGSSFF. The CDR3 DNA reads TGTGCCAGCGGCCCAACCGGGACAGGGAGTTCTTTCTTT.

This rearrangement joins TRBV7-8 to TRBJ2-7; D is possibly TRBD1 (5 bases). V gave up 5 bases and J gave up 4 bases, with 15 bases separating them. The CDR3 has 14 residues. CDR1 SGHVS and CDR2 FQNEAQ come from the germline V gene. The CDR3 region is CASSPARQSYEQYF. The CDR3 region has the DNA TGTGCCAGCAGCCCCGCCCGACAGAGTTACGAGCAGTACTTC.

The CDR3 reads CARSNSRYGHRDAKRGGYTF. The CDR3 bases are TGTGCCAGAAGCAACTCGAGGTACGGCCACCGGGACGCCAAAAGGGGAGGCTACACCTTC. The gene calls are TRBV5-3 and TRBJ1-2, with D tentatively TRBD1 (5 bases). TRBV5-3 is an ORF, and what it does is uncertain. CDR3 length: 20 amino acids. V was clipped by 4 bases and J by 8 bases, with 36 bases between them.

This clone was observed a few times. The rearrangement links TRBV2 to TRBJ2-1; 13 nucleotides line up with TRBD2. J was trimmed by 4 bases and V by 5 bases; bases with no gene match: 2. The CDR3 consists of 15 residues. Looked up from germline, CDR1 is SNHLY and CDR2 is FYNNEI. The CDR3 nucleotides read TGTGCCAGCAGTCTACTAGCGGGAGGGTACAATGAGCAGTTCTTC. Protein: CASSLLAGGYNEQFF.

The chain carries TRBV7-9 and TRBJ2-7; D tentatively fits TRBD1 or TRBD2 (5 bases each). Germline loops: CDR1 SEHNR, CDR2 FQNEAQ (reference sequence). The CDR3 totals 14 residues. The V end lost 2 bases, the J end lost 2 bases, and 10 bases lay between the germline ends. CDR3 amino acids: CASSLSSRAYEQYF. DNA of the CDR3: TGTGCCAGCAGCTTATCTAGCAGGGCCTACGAGCAGTACTTC.

CDR3: CATQGVRETQYF. The CDR3 region has the DNA TGTGCCACACAGGGGGTCCGGGAGACCCAGTACTTC. The chain couples TRBV28 to TRBJ2-5; 8 nucleotides align to TRBD1. Per the germline V gene, CDR1 is MDHEN and CDR2 is SYDVKM. This CDR3 is 12 amino acids long. The V segment lost 10 bases and the J segment 5 bases; nucleotides outside the gene matches: 6.

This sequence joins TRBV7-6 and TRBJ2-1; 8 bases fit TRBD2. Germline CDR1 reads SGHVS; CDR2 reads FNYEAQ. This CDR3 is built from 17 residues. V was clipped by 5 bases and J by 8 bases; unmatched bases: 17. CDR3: CASSPPHPAGAADEQFF. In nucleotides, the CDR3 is TGTGCCAGCAGCCCACCGCACCCAGCGGGAGCCGCGGATGAGCAGTTCTTC.

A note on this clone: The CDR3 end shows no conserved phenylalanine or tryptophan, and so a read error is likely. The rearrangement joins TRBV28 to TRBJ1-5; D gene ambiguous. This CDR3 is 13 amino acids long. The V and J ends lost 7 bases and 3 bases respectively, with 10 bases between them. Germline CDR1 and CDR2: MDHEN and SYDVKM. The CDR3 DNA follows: TGTGCCAGCACTCGGACGGTCAATCAGCCCCAGCATCTT. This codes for CASTRTVNQPQHL.

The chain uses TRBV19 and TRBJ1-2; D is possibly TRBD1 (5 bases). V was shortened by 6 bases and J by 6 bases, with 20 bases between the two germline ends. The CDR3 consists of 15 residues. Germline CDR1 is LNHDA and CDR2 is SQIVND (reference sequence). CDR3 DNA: TGTGCCAGTAGGCGGGGGGACTTGGCGGAGGATGGCTACACCTTC. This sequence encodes CASRRGDLAEDGYTF.

The CDR3 protein is CASTIDRANVLTF. CDR3 DNA sequence: TGTGCCAGCACTATAGACCGGGCCAACGTCCTGACTTTC. The chain recombines TRBV2 with TRBJ2-6, with unresolved D. The CDR3 totals 13 residues. CDR1 and CDR2 from the germline V gene are SNHLY and FYNNEI. The ends were cut back, 7 bases at V and 5 bases at J, with 9 bases in the middle.

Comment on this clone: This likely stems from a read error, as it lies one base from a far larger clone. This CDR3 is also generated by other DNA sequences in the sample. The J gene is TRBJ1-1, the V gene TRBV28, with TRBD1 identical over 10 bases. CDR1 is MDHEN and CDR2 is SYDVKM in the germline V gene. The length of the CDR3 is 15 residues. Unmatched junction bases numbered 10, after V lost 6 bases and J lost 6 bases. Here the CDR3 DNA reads TGTGCCAGCAGCTTACAGGACAGGGGGTTTCCTGAAGCTTTCTTT. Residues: CASSLQDRGFPEAFF.

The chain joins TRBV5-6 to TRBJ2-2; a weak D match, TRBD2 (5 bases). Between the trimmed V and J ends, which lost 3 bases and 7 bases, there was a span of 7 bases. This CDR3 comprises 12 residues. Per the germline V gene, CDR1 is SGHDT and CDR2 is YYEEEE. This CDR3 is CASSWTGGELFF. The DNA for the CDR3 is TGTGCCAGCAGCTGGACTGGCGGGGAGCTGTTTTTT.